The 20 T cell receptor beta chains in this list originate from one sample, sequenced in a study of shared clonotypes between healthy human individuals. Only in-frame clones appear in the TCRdb table, and some are missing; sequencing was by immunoSEQ multiplex PCR. The sample holds about 2 million clones, about 95% seen once. Selected positively for CCR7 and CD45RO-negative, naive CD8 cells excluded terminally differentiated effector memory CD45RA+ cells. The sequenced material came from naive CD8+ T cells sorted from blood. These receptors came from a man between 18 and 29 years old in good health.

This rearrangement joins TRBV27 to TRBJ1-2, with TRBD1 as a possible D gene (6 bases). Germline CDR1 and CDR2: MNHEY and SMNVEV (reference sequence). This CDR3 has 16 amino acids. V gave up 2 bases and J gave up 7 bases, with 20 bases separating them. CDR3: CASSLLQGPLLGGYTF. In DNA, the CDR3 is TGTGCCAGCAGTTTACTACAGGGCCCCCTCCTAGGTGGCTACACCTTC.

The V call is TRBV19, the J call TRBJ1-2; D gene ambiguous. V lost 8 bases to trimming and J lost 6 bases, with 10 bases between them. This CDR3 spans 11 amino acids. Germline V CDR1 and CDR2: LNHDA, SQIVND (reference sequence). CDR3 sequence: CASGGENGYTF. DNA of the CDR3: TGTGCCAGTGGCGGGGAGAATGGCTACACCTTC. The full variable domain, in which reference TRBV19 and TRBJ1-2 provide the parts outside the CDR3, is DGGITQSPKYLFRKEGQNVTLSCEQNLNHDAMYWYRQDPGQGLRLIYYSQIVNDFQKGDIAEGYSVSREKKESFPLTVTSAQKNPTAFYLCASGGENGYTFGSGTRLTVV.

The chain has TRBV4-3 and TRBJ2-1, with D perhaps TRBD1 or TRBD2 (5 bases each). Germline V gene lookup returns CDR1 LGHNA and CDR2 YSLEER. V dropped 0 bases and J dropped 3 bases, with 12 bases sitting between them. CDR3 length: 16 residues. CDR3 coding DNA: TGCGCCAGCAGCCAAGATGGGGCAGGGAGCTACAATGAGCAGTTCTTC. This sequence encodes CASSQDGAGSYNEQFF.

A note on this clone: This CDR3 is also generated by other DNA sequences in the sample. V usage is TRBV6-1 and J usage is TRBJ2-3; TRBD2 aligns across 8 bases. Germline assignment: CDR1 MNHNS and CDR2 SASEGT. CDR3 length equals 14 residues. Trimming at V came to 6 bases and at J to 6 bases, leaving 8 bases not matched to a gene. CDR3 protein: CASSPGTSADTQYF. The DNA of the CDR3 is TGTGCCAGCAGCCCCGGGACTAGTGCCGATACGCAGTATTTT.

J is TRBJ2-2 and V is TRBV5-1, with 8 bases fitting TRBD1. The junction had 11 bases not matched to a gene; V was cut back by 3 bases and J by 4 bases. Germline CDR1 is SGHRS and CDR2 is YFSETQ. The CDR3 is 17 amino acids. The CDR3 DNA reads TGCGCCAGCAGCTCCGAGACAGGGGTTCAAGGCACCGGGGAGCTGTTTTTT. Translating gives CASSSETGVQGTGELFF.

On this clone: Other DNA sequences within the sample encode an identical CDR3. The rearrangement links TRBV25-1 to TRBJ2-5; 9 bases line up with TRBD2. Germline loops: CDR1 MGHDK, CDR2 SYGVNS. CDR3 length: 14 residues. The J segment lost 3 bases and the V segment lost 3 bases, leaving 2 bases of the junction unmatched. The CDR3 coding sequence is TGTGCCAGCAGTGAGTTAGCGGGAGAAGAGACCCAGTACTTC. Its protein is CASSELAGEETQYF.

The chain recombines TRBV9 with TRBJ2-7; TRBD1 or TRBD2 may be the D gene (5 bases each). Germline values: CDR1 SGDLS, CDR2 YYNGEE. Deletions cut 0 bases from V and 5 bases from J, with 9 bases between. CDR3 length: 13 residues. CDR3 DNA sequence: TGTGCCAGCAGCGTAGTGTCGGGACACGAGCAGTACTTC. Encoded protein: CASSVVSGHEQYF.

J is TRBJ1-2 and V is TRBV6-5; D perhaps matches TRBD1 (5 bases). V lost 7 bases to trimming and J lost 7 bases, with 22 bases between them. This CDR3 comprises 15 residues. Germline values: CDR1 MNHEY, CDR2 SVGAGI. The DNA for the CDR3 is TGTGCCAGCACCGTTACCCAAGGGGCTGGTGTTGGCTACACCTTC. This sequence encodes CASTVTQGAGVGYTF.

The chain combines TRBV9 with TRBJ2-1; 7 bases match TRBD2. Germline CDR1 reads SGDLS; CDR2 reads YYNGEE. The CDR3 is 14 residues long. With 8 bases clipped from V and 0 bases from J, the junction kept 5 bases outside the gene matches. For the CDR3, the DNA is TGTGCCAGTGAGCGGGATAGCTCCTACAATGAGCAGTTCTTC. Translated, it gives CASERDSSYNEQFF.

The chain joins TRBV27 to TRBJ1-2; D is possibly TRBD1 (6 bases). The CDR3 has 15 amino acids. Germline values: CDR1 MNHEY, CDR2 SMNVEV (reference sequence). The V end lost 0 bases, the J end lost 6 bases, and 14 bases lay between the germline ends. CDR3 sequence: CASSLSRGVTDGYTF. In DNA, the CDR3 is TGTGCCAGCAGTTTATCGAGGGGGGTGACGGATGGCTACACCTTC.

A note on this clone: This sample also contains other DNA sequences that code for the same CDR3. V gene TRBV28 combines with J gene TRBJ2-7, with no clear D. Looked up from germline, CDR1 is MDHEN and CDR2 is SYDVKM. Trimming cost V 3 bases and J 1 base, with 7 bases left between them. The length of the CDR3 is 13 residues. This chain's CDR3 is CASSLGSSYEQYF. CDR3 in DNA: TGTGCCAGCAGTTTGGGCAGTTCCTACGAGCAGTACTTC.

The chain links TRBV28 to TRBJ1-5; TRBD1 matches 7 bases. V was pared by 2 bases and J by 8 bases, with 9 bases of the junction left unmatched. Germline V gives CDR1 MDHEN, CDR2 SYDVKM. The CDR3 totals 15 residues. CDR3 coding DNA: TGTGCCAGCAGTTTAGGGACAGACTTAGCAGAGCCCCAGCATTTT. It is translated as CASSLGTDLAEPQHF.

V is TRBV9 and J is TRBJ2-1; D possibly corresponds to TRBD2 (6 bases). This CDR3 has 15 residues. Trimming removed 2 bases from V and 5 bases from J, with 14 bases in between. Germline CDR1 reads SGDLS; CDR2 reads YYNGEE. CDR3 nucleotides: TGTGCCAGCAGCGTCTCCGGGACTTTTAACAATGAGCAGTTCTTC. Amino acids: CASSVSGTFNNEQFF.

V usage is TRBV7-9 and J usage is TRBJ2-1, with 9 bases fitting TRBD1. The CDR3 consists of 18 residues. The trim removed 5 bases at V and 7 bases at J, leaving 18 bases unmatched. Germline CDR1 is SEHNR and CDR2 is FQNEAQ (reference sequence). CDR3 in amino acids: CASSPRTGVVPKGNEQFF. The CDR3 nucleotides are TGTGCCAGCAGCCCCCGGACAGGGGTCGTTCCGAAGGGGAATGAGCAGTTCTTC.

The chain is built from TRBV27 and TRBJ1-1, with 12 positions matching TRBD1. Trimming at V came to 4 bases and at J to 7 bases, leaving 7 bases not matched to a gene. Per the germline V gene, CDR1 is MNHEY and CDR2 is SMNVEV (reference sequence). There are 15 residues in the CDR3. The CDR3 DNA sequence: TGTGCCAGCAGTTCCCCCGGGACAGGGGGCCTTGAAGCTTTCTTT. It yields the protein CASSSPGTGGLEAFF.

The chain recombines TRBV29-1 with TRBJ1-4; D not resolved. V dropped 4 bases and J dropped 4 bases, with 7 bases sitting between them. Looked up from germline, CDR1 is SQVTM and CDR2 is ANQGSEA. The CDR3 totals 12 residues. CDR3 DNA: TGCAGCGTTGTTGGGGATAATGAAAAACTGTTTTTT. Translated, it gives CSVVGDNEKLFF.

In the case of this clone: This specimen includes other DNA sequences encoding the same CDR3. This chain joins TRBV2 and TRBJ2-7; 8 positions agree with TRBD1. CDR1 is SNHLY, CDR2 FYNNEI, per germline. The CDR3 has 13 amino acids. The V segment lost 8 bases and the J segment 0 bases; nucleotides outside the gene matches: 3. CDR3 amino acids: CASLGQVSYEQYF. Written as DNA, the CDR3 is TGTGCCAGCCTGGGACAGGTCTCCTACGAGCAGTACTTC.

V is TRBV28 and J is TRBJ2-3; perhaps TRBD2 as D (6 bases). CDR1 MDHEN and CDR2 SYDVKM come from the germline V gene. CDR3 size: 14 residues. V was shortened by 4 bases and J by 3 bases, with 11 bases between the two germline ends. CDR3 amino acids: CASSWGVWTDTQYF. CDR3 DNA: TGTGCCAGCAGTTGGGGGGTGTGGACAGATACGCAGTATTTT.

The count of this clone is one. The V call is TRBV19, the J call TRBJ2-3; D is possibly TRBD1 (6 bases). V was clipped by 3 bases and J by 4 bases, with 8 bases between them. CDR3 length equals 13 residues. Germline lookup yields CDR1 LNHDA and CDR2 SQIVND (reference sequence). The CDR3 bases are TGTGCCAGTAGTATTTGGGGGCCAGATACGCAGTATTTT. Protein: CASSIWGPDTQYF.

The CDR3: CASSIGSGVTEAFF. The CDR3 DNA is TGTGCCAGTAGTATAGGGTCCGGTGTCACTGAAGCTTTCTTT. This rearrangement joins TRBV19 to TRBJ1-1, with no clear D. Germline V gene data show CDR1 as LNHDA and CDR2 as SQIVND (reference sequence). The V end was cut by 1 base, the J end by 4 bases, with 10 bases between. The CDR3 length is 14 residues.